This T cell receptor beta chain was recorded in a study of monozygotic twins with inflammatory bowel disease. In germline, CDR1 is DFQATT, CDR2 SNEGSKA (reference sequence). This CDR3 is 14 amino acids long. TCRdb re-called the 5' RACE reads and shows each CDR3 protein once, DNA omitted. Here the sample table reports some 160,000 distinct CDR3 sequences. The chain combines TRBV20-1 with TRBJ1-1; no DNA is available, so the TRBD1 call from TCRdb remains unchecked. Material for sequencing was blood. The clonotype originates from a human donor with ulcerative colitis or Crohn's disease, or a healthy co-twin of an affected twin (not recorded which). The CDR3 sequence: CSARTTTGRREAFF.